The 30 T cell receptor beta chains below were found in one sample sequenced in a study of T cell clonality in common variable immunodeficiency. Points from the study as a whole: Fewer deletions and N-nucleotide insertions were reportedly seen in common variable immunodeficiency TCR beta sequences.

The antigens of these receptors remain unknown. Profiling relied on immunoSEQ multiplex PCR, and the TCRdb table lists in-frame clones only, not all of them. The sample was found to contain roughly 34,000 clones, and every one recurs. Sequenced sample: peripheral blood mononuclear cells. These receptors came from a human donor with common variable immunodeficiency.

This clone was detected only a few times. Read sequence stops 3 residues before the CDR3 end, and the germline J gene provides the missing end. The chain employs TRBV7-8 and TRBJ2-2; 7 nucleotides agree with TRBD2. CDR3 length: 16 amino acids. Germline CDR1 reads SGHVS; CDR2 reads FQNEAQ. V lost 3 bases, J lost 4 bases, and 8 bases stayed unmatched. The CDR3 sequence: CASSLVGGSGTGELFF. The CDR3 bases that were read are TGTGCCAGCAGCTTGGTTGGCGGGAGTGGCACCGGGGAG.

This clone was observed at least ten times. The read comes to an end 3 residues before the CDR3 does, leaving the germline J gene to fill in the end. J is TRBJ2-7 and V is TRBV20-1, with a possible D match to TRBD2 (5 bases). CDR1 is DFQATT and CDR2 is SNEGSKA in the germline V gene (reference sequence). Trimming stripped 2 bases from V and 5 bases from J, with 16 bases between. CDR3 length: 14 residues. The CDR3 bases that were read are TGCAGTGCTAGACCGGGGAGCGGAGAAAACGAG. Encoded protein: CSARPGSGENE. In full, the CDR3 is CSARPGSGENEQYF.

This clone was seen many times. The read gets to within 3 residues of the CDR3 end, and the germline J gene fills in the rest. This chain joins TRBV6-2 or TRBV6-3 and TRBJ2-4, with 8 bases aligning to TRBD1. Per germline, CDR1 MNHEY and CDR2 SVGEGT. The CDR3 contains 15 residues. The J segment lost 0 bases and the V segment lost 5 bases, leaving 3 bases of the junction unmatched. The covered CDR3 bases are TGTGCCAGCAGTGACAGGGGACTAGCCAAAAACATT. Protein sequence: CASSDRGLAKNI. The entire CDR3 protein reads CASSDRGLAKNIQYF.

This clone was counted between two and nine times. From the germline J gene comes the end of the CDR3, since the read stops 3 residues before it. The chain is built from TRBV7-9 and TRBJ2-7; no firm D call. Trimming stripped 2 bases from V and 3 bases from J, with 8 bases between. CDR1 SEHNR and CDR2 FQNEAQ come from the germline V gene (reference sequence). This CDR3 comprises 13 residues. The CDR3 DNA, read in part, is TGTGCCAGCAGCTTACTCATCAGCTACGAG. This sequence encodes CASSLLISYE. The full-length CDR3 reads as CASSLLISYEQYF.

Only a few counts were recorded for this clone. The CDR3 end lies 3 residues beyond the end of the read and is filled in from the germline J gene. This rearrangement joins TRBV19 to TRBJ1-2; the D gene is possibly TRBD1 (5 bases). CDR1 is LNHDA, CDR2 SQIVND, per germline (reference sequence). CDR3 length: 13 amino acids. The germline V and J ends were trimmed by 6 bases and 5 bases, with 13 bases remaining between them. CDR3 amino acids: CASSLDEGYGYTF. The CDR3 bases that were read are TGTGCCAGTAGCCTAGACGAGGGGTATGGC.

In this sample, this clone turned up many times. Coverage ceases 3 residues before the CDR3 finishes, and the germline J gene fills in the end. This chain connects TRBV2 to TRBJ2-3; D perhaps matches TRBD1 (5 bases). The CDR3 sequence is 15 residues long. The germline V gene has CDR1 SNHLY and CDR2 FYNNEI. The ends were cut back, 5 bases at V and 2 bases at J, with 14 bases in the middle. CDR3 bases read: TGTGCCAGCAGTCCCCGACAGCTCAACACAGATACG. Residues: CASSPRQLNTDT. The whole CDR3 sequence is CASSPRQLNTDTQYF.

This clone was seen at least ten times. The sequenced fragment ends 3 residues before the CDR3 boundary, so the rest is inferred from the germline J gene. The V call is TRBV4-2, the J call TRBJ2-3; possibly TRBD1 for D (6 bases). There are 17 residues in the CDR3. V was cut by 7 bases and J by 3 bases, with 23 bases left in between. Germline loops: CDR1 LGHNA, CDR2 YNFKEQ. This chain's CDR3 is CASTHGGGGLGTDTQYF. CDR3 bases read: TGTGCCAGCACCCATGGGGGTGGGGGCTTGGGGACAGATACG.

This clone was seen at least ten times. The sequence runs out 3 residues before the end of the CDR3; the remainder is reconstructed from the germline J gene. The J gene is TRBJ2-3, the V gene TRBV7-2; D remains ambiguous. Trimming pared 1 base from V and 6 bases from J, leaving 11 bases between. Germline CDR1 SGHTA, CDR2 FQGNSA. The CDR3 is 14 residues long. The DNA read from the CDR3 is TGTGCCAGCAGCTTAGGGGCCTTTGAGGATACG. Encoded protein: CASSLGAFEDT. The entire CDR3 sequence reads CASSLGAFEDTQYF.

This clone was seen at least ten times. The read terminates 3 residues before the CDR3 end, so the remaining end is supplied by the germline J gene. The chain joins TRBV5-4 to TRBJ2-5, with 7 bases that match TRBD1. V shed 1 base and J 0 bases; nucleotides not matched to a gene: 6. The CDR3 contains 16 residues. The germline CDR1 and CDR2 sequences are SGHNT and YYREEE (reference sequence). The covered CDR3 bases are TGTGCCAGCAGCTTGTTTAAGGGGGCGGACCAAGAGACC. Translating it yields CASSLFKGADQET. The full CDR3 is CASSLFKGADQETQYF.

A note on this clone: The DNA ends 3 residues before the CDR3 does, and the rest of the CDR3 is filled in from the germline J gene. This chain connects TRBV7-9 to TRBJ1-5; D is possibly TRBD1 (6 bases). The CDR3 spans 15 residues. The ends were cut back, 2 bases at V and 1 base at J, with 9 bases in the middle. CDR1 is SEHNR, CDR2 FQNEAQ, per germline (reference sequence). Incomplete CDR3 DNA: TGTGCCAGCAGCTTAACAGGGATAAGCAATCAGCCC. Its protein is CASSLTGISNQP. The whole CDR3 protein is CASSLTGISNQPQHF. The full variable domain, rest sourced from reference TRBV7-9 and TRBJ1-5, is DTGVSQNPRHKITKRGQNVTFRCDPISEHNRLYWYRQTLGQGPEFLTYFQNEAQLEKSRLLSDRFSAERPKGSFSTLEIQRTEQGDSAMYLCASSLTGISNQPQHFGDGTRLSIL.

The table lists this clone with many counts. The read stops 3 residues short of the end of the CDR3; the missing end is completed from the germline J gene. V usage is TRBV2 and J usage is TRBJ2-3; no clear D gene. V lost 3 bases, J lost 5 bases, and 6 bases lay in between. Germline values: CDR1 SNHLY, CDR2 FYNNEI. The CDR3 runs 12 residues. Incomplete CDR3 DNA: TGTGCCAGCAGTGAGTCGGGAGATACG. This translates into CASSESGDT. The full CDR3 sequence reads CASSESGDTQYF. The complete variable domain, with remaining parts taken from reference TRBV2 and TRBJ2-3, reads EPEVTQTPSHQVTQMGQEVILRCVPISNHLYFYWYRQILGQKVEFLVSFYNNEISEKSEIFDDQFSVERPDGSNFTLKIRSTKLEDSAMYFCASSESGDTQYFGPGTRLTVL.

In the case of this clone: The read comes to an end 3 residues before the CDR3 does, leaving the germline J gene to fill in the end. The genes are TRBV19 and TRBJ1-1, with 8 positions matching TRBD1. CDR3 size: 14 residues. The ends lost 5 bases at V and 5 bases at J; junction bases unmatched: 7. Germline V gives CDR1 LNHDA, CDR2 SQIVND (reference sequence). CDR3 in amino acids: CASSWDRQKTEAFF. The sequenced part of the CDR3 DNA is TGTGCCAGTAGTTGGGACAGGCAAAAGACTGAA.

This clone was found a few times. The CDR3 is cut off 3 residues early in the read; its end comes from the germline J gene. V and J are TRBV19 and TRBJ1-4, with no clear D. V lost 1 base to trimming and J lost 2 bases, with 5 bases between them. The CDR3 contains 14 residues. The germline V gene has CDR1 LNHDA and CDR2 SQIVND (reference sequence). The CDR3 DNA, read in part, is TGTGCCAGTAGTATAGTCGGGACTAATGAAAAA. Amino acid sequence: CASSIVGTNEK. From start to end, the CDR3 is CASSIVGTNEKLFF. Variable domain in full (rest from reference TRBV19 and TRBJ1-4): DGGITQSPKYLFRKEGQNVTLSCEQNLNHDAMYWYRQDPGQGLRLIYYSQIVNDFQKGDIAEGYSVSREKKESFPLTVTSAQKNPTAFYLCASSIVGTNEKLFFGSGTQLSVL.

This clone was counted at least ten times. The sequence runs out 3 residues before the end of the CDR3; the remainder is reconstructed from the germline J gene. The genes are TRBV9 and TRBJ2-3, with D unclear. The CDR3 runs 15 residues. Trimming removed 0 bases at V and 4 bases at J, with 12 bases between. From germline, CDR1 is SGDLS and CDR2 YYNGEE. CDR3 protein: CASSVAQMGSDTQYF. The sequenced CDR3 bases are TGTGCCAGCAGCGTAGCACAGATGGGCTCAGATACG.

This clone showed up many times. The CDR3 here is CASSLSLIGTDTQYF. The sequenced CDR3 bases are TGTGCCAGCAGCTTAAGTCTCATAGGCACAGATACG. The chain links TRBV7-3 to TRBJ2-3, with no clear D. The sequence runs out 3 residues before the end of the CDR3; the remainder is reconstructed from the germline J gene. In germline, CDR1 is SGHTA, CDR2 FQGTGA. The CDR3 has 15 residues. V lost 1 base and J 1 base, leaving 9 bases between the germline ends.

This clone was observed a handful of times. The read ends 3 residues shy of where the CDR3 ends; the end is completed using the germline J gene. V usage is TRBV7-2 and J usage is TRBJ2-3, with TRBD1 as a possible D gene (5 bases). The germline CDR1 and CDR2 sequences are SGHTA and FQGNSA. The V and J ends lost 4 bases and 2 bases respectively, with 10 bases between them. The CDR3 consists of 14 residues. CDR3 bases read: TGTGCCAGCAGCTCTCGACAGTCCACAGATACG. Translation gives CASSSRQSTDT. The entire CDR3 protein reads CASSSRQSTDTQYF.

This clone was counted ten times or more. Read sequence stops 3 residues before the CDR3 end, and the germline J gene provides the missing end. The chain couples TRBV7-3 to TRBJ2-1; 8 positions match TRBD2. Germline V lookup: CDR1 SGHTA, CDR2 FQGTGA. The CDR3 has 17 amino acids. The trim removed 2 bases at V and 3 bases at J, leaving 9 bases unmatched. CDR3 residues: CASSLQALGTSYNEQFF. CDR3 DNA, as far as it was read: TGTGCCAGCAGCTTACAGGCCCTCGGGACTAGCTACAATGAG.

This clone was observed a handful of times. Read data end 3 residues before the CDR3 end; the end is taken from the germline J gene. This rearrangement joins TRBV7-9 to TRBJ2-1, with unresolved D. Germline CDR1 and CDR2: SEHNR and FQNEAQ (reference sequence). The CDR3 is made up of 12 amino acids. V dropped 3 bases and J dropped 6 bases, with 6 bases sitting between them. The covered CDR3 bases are TGTGCCAGCAGCTTGTCTCTCAATGAG. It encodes CASSLSLNE. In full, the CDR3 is CASSLSLNEQFF.

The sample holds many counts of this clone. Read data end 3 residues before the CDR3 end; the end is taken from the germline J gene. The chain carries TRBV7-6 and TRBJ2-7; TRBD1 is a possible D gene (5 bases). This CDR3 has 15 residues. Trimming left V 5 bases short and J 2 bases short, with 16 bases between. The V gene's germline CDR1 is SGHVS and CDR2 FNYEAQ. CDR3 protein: CASSPQAAGAYEQYF. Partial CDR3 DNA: TGTGCCAGCAGCCCACAGGCCGCCGGAGCCTACGAG.

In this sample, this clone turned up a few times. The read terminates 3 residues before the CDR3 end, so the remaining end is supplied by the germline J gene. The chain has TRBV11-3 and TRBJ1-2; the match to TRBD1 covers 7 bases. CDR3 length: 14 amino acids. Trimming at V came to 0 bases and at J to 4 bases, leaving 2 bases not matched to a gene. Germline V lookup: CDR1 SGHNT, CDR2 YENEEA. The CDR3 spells CASSLDRQGYGYTF. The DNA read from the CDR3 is TGTGCCAGCAGCTTAGATCGACAGGGCTATGGC.

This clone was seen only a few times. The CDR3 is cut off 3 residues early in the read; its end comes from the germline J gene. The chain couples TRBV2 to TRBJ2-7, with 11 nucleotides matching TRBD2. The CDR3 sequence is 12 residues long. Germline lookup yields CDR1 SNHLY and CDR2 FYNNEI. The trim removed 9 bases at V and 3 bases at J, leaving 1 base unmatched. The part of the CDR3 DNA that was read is TGTGCCAGAGGGACTAGCGGCTACGAG. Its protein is CARGTSGYE. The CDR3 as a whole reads CARGTSGYEQYF.

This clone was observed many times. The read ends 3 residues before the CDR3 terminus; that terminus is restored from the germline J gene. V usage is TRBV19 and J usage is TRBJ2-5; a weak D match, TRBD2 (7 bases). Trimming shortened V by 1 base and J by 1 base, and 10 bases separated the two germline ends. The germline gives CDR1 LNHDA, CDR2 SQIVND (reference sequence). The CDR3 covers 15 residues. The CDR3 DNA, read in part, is TGTGCCAGTAGTATAGGGAGGGGGGGCCAAGAGACC. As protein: CASSIGRGGQET. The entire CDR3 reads CASSIGRGGQETQYF.

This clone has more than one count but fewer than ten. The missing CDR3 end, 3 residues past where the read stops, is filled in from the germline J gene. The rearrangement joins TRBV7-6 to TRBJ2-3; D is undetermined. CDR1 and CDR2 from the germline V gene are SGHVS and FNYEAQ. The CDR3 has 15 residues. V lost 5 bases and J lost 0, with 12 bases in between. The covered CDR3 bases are TGTGCCAGCAGCCGTACGTGGGCCAGCACAGATACG. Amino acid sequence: CASSRTWASTDT. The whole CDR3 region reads CASSRTWASTDTQYF.

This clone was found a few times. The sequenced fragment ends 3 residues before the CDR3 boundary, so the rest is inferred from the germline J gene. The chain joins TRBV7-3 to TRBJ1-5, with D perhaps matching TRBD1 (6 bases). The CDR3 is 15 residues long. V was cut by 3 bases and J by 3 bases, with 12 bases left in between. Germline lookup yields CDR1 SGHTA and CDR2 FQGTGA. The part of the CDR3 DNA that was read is TGTGCCAGCAGCTTGGGCGGGGGGCCCAATCAGCCC. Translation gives CASSLGGGPNQP. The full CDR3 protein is CASSLGGGPNQPQHF.

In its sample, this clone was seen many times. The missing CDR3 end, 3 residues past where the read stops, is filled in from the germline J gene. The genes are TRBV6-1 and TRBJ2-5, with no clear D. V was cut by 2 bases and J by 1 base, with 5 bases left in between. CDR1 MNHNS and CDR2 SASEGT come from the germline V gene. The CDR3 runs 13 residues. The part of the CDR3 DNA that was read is TGTGCCAGCAGTGAAAACTTCCAAGAGACC. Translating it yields CASSENFQET. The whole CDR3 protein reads CASSENFQETQYF.

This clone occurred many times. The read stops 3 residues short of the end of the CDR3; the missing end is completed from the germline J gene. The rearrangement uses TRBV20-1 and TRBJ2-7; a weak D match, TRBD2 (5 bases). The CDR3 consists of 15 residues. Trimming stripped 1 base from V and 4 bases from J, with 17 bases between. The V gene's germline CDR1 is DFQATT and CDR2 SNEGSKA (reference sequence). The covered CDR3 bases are TGCAGTGCTAGAGCTACTTCGGCGGGCAAATACGAG. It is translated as CSARATSAGKYE. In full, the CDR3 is CSARATSAGKYEQYF.

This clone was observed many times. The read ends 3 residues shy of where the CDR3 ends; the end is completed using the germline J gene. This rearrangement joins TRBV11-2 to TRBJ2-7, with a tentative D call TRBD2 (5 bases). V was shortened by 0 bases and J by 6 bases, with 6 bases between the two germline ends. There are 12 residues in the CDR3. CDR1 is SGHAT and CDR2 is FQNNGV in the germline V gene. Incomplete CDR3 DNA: TGTGCCAGCAGCTTAGACCGGGGCGAG. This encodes CASSLDRGE. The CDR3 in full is CASSLDRGEQYF.

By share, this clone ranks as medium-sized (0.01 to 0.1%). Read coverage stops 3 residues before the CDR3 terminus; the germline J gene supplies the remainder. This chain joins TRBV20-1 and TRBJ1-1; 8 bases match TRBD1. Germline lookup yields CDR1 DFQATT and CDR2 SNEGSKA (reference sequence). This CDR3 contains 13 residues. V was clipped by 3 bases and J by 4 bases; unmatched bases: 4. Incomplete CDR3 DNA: TGCAGTGCTAGGTTAACAGGGGGCACTGAA. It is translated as CSARLTGGTE. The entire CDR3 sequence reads CSARLTGGTEAFF.

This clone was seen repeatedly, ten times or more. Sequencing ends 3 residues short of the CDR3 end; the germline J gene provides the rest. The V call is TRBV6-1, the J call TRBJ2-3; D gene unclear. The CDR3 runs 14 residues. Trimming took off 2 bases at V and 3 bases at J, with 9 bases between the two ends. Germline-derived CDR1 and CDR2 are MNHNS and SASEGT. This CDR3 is CASSEHSLTDTQYF. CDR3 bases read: TGTGCCAGCAGTGAACACAGCTTAACAGATACG.

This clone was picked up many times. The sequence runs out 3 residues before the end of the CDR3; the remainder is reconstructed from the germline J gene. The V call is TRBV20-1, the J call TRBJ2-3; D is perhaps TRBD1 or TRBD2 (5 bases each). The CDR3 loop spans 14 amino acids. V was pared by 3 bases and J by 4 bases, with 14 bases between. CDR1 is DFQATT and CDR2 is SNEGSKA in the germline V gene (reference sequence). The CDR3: CSASDTRGADTQYF. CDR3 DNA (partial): TGCAGTGCTAGTGATACGAGAGGGGCAGATACG.